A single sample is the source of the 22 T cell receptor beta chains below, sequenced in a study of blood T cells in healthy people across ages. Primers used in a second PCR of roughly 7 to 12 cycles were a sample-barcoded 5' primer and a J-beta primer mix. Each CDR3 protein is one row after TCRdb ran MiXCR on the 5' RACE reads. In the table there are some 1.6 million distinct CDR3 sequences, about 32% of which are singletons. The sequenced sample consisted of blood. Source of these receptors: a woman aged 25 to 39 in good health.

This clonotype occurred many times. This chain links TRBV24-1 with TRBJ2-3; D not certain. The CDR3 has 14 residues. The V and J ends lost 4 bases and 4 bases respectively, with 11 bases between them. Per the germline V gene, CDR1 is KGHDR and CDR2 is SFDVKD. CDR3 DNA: TGTGCCACCAGTGACCCGAGGAGCGCAGATACGCAGTATTTT. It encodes CATSDPRSADTQYF.

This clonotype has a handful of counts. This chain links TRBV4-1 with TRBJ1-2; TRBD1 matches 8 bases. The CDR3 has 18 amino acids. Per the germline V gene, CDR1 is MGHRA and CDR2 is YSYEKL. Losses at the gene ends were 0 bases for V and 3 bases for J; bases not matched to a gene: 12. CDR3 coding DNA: TGCGCCAGCAGCCAAGATTTTGGGAGTACAGGGGGGGACTATGGCTACACCTTC. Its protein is CASSQDFGSTGGDYGYTF.

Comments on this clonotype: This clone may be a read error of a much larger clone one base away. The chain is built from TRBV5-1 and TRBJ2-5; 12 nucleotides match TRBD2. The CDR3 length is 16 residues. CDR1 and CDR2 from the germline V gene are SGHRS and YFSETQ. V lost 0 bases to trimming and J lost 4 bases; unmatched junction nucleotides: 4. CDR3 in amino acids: CASSLGTSGTGETQYF. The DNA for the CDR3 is TGCGCCAGCAGCTTGGGGACTAGCGGGACAGGAGAGACCCAGTACTTC.

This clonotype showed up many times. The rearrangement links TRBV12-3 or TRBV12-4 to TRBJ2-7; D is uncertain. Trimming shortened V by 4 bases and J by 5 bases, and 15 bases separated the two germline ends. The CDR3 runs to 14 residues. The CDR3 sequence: CASSSTPMSDEQYF. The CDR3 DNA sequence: TGTGCCAGCAGTTCAACCCCGATGTCGGACGAGCAGTACTTC.

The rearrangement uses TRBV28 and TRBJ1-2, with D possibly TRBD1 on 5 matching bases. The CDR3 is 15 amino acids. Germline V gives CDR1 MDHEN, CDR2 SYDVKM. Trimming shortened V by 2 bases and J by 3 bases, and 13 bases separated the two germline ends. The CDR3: CASSLRLGGYYGYTF. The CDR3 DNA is TGTGCCAGCAGTTTAAGGCTTGGGGGGTACTATGGCTACACCTTC.

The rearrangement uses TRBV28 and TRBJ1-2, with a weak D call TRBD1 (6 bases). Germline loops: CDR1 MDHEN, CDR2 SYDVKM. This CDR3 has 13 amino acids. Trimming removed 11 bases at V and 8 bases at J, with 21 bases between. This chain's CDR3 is CAGGGGAQRGYTF. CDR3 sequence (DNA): TGTGCCGGCGGTGGGGGGGCGCAGAGGGGCTACACCTTC.

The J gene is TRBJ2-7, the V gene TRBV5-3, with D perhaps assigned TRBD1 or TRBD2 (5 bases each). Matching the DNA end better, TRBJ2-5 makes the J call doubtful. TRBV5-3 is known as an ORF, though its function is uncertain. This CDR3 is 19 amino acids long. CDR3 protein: CARSPEPGPYGTGEETQYF. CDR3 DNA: TGTGCCAGAAGCCCAGAACCGGGACCCTACGGGACCGGTGAAGAGACCCAGTACTTC.

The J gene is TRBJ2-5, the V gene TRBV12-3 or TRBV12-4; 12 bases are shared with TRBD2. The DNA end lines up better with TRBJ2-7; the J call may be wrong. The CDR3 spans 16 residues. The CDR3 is CASSPRVGTSGHEQYF. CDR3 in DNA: TGTGCCAGCAGTCCGAGGGTCGGGACTAGCGGGCACGAGCAGTACTTC.

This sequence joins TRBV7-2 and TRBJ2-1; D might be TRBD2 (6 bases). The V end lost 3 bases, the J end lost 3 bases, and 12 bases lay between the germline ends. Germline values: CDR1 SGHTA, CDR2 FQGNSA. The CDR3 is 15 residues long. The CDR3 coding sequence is TGTGCCAGCAGCTTTCGGAGCGGGCTCTACAATGAGCAGTTCTTC. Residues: CASSFRSGLYNEQFF.

The CDR3 spells CASSTPGFGELFF. The CDR3 nucleotides are TGTGCCAGCAGCACCCCAGGGTTCGGGGAGCTGTTTTTT. The rearrangement joins TRBV6-6 to TRBJ2-2, with D possibly TRBD1 on 5 matching bases. This CDR3 is 13 amino acids long. V was clipped by 6 bases and J by 7 bases, with 12 bases between them. The V gene's germline CDR1 is MNHNY and CDR2 SVGAGI (reference sequence).

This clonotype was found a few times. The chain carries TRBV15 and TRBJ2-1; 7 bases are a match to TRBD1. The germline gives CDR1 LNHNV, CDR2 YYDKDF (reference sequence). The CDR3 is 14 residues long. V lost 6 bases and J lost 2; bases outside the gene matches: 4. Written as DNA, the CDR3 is TGTGCCACCAGGGGACAGTTTACCTACAATGAGCAGTTCTTC. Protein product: CATRGQFTYNEQFF.

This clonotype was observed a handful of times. The CDR3 nucleotides read TGTGCCAGCAGTTTGGGCCTCACCCCCCGAGACGGACCCCTCCACTTT. Encoded protein: CASSLGLTPRDGPLHF. The chain is built from TRBV12-3 or TRBV12-4 and TRBJ1-6; no firm D call. The CDR3 is made up of 16 amino acids. The V gene lost 3 bases and the J gene lost 12 bases, with 21 bases spanning the gap.

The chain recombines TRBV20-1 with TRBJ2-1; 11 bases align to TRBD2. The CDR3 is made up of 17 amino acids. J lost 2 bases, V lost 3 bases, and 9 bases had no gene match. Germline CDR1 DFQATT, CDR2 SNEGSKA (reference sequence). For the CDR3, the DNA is TGCAGTGCTAGCACAAACCTACTAGCGGGAGCCTACAATGAGCAGTTCTTC. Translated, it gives CSASTNLLAGAYNEQFF.

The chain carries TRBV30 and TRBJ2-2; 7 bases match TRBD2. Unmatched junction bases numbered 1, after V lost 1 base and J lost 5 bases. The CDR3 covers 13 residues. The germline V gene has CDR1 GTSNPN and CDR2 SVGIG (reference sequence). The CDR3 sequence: CAWSGGGTGELFF. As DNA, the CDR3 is TGTGCCTGGAGTGGGGGAGGGACCGGGGAGCTGTTTTTT.

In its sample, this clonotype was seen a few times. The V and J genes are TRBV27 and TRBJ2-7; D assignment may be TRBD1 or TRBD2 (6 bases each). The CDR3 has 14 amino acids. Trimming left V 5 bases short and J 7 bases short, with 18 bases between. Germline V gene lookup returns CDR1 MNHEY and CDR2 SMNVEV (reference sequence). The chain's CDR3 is CASSPGARLGEQYF. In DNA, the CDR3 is TGTGCCAGCAGTCCGGGGGCACGTTTGGGAGAGCAGTACTTC.

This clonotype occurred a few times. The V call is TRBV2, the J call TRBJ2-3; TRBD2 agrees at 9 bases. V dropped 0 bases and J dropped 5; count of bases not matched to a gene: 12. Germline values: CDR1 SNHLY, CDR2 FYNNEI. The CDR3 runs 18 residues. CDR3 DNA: TGTGCCAGCAGTGAAGCGCTTGGGGCGGGGGGGCCGATAGATACGCAGTATTTT. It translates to CASSEALGAGGPIDTQYF.

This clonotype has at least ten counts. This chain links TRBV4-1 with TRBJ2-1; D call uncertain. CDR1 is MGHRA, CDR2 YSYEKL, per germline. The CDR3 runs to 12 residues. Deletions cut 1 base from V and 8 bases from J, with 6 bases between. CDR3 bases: TGCGCCAGCAGCCAAGGGGCTGATGAGCAGTTCTTC. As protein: CASSQGADEQFF.

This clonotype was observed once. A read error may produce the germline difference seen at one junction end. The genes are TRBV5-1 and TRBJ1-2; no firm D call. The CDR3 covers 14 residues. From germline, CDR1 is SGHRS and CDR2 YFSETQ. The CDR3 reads CAGSLESGFAGYTF. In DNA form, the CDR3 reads TGCGCCGGCAGCTTGGAGTCGGGATTCGCTGGCTACACCTTC.

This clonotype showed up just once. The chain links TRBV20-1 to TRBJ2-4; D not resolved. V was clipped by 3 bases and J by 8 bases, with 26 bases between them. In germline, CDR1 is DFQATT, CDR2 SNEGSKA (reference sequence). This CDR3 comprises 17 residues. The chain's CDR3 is CSASDPLWRKEEDIQYF. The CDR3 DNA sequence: TGCAGTGCTAGTGACCCTCTTTGGCGGAAGGAAGAGGACATTCAGTACTTC.

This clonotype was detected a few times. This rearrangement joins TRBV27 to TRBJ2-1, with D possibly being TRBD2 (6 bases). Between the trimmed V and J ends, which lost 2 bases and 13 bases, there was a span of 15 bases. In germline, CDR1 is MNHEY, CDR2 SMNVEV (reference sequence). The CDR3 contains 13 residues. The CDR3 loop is CASSLPPTREQFF. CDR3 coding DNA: TGTGCCAGCAGTTTACCCCCGACTAGGGAACAGTTCTTC.

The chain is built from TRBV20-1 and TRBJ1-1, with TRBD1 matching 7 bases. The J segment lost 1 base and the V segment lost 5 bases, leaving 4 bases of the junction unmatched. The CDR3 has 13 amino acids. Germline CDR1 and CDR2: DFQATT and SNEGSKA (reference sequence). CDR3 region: CSADYRGNTEAFF. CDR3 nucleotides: TGCAGTGCTGATTACAGGGGGAACACTGAAGCTTTCTTT.

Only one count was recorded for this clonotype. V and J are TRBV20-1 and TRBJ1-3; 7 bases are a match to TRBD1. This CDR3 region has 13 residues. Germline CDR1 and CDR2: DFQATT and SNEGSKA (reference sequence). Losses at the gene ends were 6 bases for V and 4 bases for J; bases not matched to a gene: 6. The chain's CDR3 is CSAQGGAGNTIYF. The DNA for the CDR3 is TGCAGTGCCCAGGGGGGTGCAGGAAACACCATATATTTT.